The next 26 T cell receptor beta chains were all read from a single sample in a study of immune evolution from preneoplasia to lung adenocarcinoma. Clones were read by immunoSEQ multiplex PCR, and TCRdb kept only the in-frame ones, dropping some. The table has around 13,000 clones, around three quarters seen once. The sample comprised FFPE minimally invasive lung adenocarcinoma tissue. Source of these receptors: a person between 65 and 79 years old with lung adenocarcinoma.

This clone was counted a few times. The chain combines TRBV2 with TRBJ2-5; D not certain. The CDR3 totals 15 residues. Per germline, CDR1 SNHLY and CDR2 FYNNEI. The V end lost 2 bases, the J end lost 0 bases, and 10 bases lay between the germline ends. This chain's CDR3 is CASSEMVLDQETQYF. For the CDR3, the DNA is TGTGCCAGCAGTGAAATGGTTTTGGACCAAGAGACCCAGTACTTC.

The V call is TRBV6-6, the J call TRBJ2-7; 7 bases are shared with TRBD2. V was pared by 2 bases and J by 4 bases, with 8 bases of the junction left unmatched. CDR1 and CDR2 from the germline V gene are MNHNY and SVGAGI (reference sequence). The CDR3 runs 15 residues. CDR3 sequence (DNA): TGTGCCAGCAGTTACAGTGGCGGGAGCGGATACGAGCAGTACTTC. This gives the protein CASSYSGGSGYEQYF.

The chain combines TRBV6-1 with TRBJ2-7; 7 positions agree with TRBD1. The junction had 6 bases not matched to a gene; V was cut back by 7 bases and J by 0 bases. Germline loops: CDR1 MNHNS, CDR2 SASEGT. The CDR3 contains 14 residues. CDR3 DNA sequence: TGTGCCAGCACCGACAGGGCCCTCTCCTACGAGCAGTACTTC. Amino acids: CASTDRALSYEQYF.

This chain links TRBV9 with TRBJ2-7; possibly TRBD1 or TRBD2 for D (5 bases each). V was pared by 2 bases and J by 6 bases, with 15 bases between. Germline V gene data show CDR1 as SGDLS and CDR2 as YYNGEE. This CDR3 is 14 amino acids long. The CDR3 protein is CASSVQLRGSEQYF. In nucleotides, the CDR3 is TGTGCCAGCAGCGTCCAACTACGGGGCAGCGAGCAGTACTTC.

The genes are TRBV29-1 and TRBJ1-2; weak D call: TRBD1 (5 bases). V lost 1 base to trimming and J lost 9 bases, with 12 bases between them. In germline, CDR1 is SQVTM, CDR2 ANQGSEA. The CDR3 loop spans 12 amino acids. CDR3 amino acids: CSVEGQGGSYTF. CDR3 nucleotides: TGCAGCGTTGAAGGGCAGGGTGGTAGCTACACCTTC.

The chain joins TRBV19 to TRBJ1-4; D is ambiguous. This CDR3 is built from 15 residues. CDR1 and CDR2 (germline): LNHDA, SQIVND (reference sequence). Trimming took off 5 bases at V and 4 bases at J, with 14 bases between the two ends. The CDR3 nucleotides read TGTGCCAGTAGTCTCCGGACGGATTATAATGAAAAACTGTTTTTT. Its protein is CASSLRTDYNEKLFF.

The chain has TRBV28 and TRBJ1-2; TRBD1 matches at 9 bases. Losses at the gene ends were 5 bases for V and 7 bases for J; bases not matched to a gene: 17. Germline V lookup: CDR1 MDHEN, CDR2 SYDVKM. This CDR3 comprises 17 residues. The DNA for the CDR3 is TGTGCCAGCAGTAACCAGGGGACGCAACAGGGGGCGGGTGGCTACACCTTC. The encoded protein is CASSNQGTQQGAGGYTF.

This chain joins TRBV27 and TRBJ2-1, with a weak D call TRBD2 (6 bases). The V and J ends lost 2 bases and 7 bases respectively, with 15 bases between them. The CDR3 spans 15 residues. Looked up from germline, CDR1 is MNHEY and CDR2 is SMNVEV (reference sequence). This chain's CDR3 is CASSLAGQVGNEQFF. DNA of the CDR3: TGTGCCAGCAGTTTAGCGGGGCAAGTCGGGAATGAGCAGTTCTTC.

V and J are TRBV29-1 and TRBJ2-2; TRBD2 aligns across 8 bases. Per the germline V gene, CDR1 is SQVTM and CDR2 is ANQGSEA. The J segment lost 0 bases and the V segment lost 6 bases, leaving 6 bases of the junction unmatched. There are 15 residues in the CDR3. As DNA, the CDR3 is TGCAGCGTCCCCAGCGGGGGATCGAACACCGGGGAGCTGTTTTTT. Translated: CSVPSGGSNTGELFF.

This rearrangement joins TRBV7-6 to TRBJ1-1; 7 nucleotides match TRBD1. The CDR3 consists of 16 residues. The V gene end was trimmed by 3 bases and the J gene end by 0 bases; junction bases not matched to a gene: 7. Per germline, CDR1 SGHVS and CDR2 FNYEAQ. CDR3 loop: CASSLGQPVMNTEAFF. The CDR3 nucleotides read TGTGCCAGCAGCTTGGGACAGCCCGTCATGAACACTGAAGCTTTCTTT.

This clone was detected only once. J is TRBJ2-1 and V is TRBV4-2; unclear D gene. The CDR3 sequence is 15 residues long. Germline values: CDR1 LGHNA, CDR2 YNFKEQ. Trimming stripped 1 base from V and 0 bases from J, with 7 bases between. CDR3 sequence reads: CASSQVLSSYNEQFF. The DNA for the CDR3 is TGTGCCAGCAGCCAAGTACTTAGCTCCTACAATGAGCAGTTCTTC.

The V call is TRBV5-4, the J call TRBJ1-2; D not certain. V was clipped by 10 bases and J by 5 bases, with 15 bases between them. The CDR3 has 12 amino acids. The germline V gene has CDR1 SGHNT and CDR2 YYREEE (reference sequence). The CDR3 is CAAWTETYGYTF. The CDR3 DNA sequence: TGTGCCGCATGGACGGAAACATATGGCTACACCTTC.

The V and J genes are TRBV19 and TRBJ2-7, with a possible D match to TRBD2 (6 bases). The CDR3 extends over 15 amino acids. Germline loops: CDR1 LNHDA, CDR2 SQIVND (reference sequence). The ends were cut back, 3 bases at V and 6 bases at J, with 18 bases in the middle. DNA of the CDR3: TGTGCCAGTAGTATTAAGGCGGGAAACTCAGGCGAGCAGTACTTC. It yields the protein CASSIKAGNSGEQYF.

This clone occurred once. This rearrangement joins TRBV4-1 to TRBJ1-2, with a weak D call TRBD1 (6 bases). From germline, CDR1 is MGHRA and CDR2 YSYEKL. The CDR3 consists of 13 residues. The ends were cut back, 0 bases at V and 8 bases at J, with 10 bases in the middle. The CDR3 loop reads CASSQEGGWGYTF. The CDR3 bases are TGCGCCAGCAGCCAAGAGGGGGGCTGGGGCTACACCTTC.

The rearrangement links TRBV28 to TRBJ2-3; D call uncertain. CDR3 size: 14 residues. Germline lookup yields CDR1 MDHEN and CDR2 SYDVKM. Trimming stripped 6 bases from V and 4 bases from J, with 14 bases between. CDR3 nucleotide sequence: TGTGCCAGCAGCCCCCGGCAAGGACCAGATACGCAGTATTTT. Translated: CASSPRQGPDTQYF.

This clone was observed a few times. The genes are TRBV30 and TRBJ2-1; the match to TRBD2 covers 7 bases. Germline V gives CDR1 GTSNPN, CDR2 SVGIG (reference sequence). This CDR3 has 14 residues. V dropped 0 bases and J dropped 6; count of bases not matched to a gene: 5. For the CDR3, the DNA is TGTGCCTGGAGTGTACTGACTAGCACCAATGAGCAGTTCTTC. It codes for CAWSVLTSTNEQFF.

CDR3 in DNA: TGTGCCAGCAGTGAAGCGTTCGGTCAGCCCCAGCATTTT. This codes for CASSEAFGQPQHF. The gene calls are TRBV6-1 and TRBJ1-5; unclear D gene. Germline V CDR1 and CDR2: MNHNS, SASEGT. Deletions cut 0 bases from V and 6 bases from J, with 6 bases between. The CDR3 spans 13 residues.

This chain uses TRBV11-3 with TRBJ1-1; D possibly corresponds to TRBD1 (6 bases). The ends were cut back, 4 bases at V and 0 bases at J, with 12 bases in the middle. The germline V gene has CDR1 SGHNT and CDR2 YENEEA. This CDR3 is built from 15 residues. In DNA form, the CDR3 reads TGTGCCAGCAGCTATAGGGACATCCTGAACACTGAAGCTTTCTTT. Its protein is CASSYRDILNTEAFF.

Written as DNA, the CDR3 is TGTGCCAGCATCAAGACAGGGCGCTCTGGAAACACCATATATTTT. It specifies CASIKTGRSGNTIYF. This chain uses TRBV5-6 with TRBJ2-2, with TRBD1 matching over 7 bases. The DNA end favors TRBJ1-3, so the J call may be wrong. The CDR3 consists of 15 residues. The germline CDR1 and CDR2 sequences are SGHDT and YYEEEE.

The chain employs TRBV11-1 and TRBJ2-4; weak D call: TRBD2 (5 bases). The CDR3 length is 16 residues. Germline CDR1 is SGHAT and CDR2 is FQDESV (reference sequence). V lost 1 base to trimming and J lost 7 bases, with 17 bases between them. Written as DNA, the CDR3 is TGTGCCAGCAGCTTAGGAGGGCTTGGAAGGCGGAACATTCAGTACTTC. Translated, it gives CASSLGGLGRRNIQYF.

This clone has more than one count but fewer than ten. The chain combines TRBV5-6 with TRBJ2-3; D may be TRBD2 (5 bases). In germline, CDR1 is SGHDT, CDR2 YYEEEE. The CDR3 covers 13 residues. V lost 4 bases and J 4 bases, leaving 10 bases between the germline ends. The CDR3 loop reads CASSQAGSDTQYF. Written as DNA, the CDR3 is TGTGCCAGCAGCCAGGCGGGTTCAGATACGCAGTATTTT.

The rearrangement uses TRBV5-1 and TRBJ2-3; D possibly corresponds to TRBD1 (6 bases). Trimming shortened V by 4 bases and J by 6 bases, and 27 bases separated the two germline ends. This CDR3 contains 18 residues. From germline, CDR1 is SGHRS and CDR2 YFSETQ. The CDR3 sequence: CASSHVGWGHQEGDTQYF. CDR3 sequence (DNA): TGCGCCAGCAGCCATGTCGGTTGGGGACATCAAGAGGGCGATACGCAGTATTTT.

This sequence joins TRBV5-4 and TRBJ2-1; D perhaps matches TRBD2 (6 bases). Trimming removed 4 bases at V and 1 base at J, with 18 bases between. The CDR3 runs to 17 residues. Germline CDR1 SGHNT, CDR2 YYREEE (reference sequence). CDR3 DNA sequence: TGTGCCAGCAGCCGCCCCGGGGCGGGGACTTCCTACAATGAGCAGTTCTTC. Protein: CASSRPGAGTSYNEQFF.

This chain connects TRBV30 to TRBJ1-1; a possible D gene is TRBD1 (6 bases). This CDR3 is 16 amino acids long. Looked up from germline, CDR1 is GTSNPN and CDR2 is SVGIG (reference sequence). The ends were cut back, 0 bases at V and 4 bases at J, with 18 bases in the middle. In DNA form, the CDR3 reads TGTGCCTGGAGTGTACAAAAGGGCAGGGGATTCACTGAAGCTTTCTTT. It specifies CAWSVQKGRGFTEAFF. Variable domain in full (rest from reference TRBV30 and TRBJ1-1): SQTIHQWPATLVQPVGSPLSLECTVEGTSNPNLYWYRQAAGRGLQLLFYSVGIGQISSEVPQNLSASRPQDRQFILSSKKLLLSDSGFYLCAWSVQKGRGFTEAFFGQGTRLTVV.

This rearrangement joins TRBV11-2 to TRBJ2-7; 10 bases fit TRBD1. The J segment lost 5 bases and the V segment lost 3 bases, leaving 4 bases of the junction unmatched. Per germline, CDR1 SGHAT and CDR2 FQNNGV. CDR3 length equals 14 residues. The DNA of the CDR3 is TGTGCCAGCAGCTTGGGGACAGGGGTTCACGAGCAGTACTTC. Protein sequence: CASSLGTGVHEQYF.

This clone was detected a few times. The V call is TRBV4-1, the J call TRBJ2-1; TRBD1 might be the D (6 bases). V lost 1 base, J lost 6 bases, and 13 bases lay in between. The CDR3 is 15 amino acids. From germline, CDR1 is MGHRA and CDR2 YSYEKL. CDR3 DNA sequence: TGCGCCAGCAGCCAAGTTCAACAGGGTATCAATGAGCAGTTCTTC. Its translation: CASSQVQQGINEQFF.